Below are 23 T cell receptor beta chains sequenced from a single sample in a study of T-cell memory formation after mild COVID-19. TCRdb passed the 5' RACE reads through MiXCR, listing each CDR3 protein once. This table has 450,000 to 650,000 distinct CDR3 sequences, about a sixth appearing once. The sequencing input was PBMCs or a T cell subset sorted from them (not recorded which). These receptors came from an adult woman who had mild COVID-19 (a few samples of this study predate the infection). Cell type and time point are not known.

About this clonotype: A much larger clone differs from this one at a single base, so this may be a read error. The chain links TRBV6-1 to TRBJ2-7; D gene ambiguous. The CDR3 extends over 10 amino acids. Trimming left V 6 bases short and J 3 bases short, with 3 bases between. Germline values: CDR1 MNHNS, CDR2 SASEGT. Here the CDR3 reads CASRGYEQYF. In DNA, the CDR3 is TGTGCCAGCAGGGGCTACGAGCAGTACTTC.

This chain joins TRBV7-2 and TRBJ1-2; 7 nucleotides match TRBD1. This CDR3 spans 17 amino acids. CDR1 and CDR2 (germline): SGHTA, FQGNSA. V dropped 3 bases and J dropped 4; count of bases not matched to a gene: 14. CDR3 coding DNA: TGTGCCAGCAGCTTGGCCTCATCTGGGAGGGGGCTCTATGGCTACACCTTC. Its translation is CASSLASSGRGLYGYTF.

This chain connects TRBV6-6 to TRBJ2-3, with a weak D call TRBD1 (7 bases). From germline, CDR1 is MNHNY and CDR2 SVGAGI (reference sequence). The length of the CDR3 is 15 residues. The V end lost 2 bases, the J end lost 2 bases, and 11 bases lay between the germline ends. The CDR3 is CASSYTRGATDTQYF. The CDR3 region has the DNA TGTGCCAGCAGTTACACCAGGGGGGCCACAGATACGCAGTATTTT.

J is TRBJ2-5 and V is TRBV12-3 or TRBV12-4, with TRBD2 identical over 10 bases. The CDR3 contains 15 residues. J was trimmed by 3 bases and V by 6 bases; bases with no gene match: 7. The CDR3 bases are TGTGCCAGCAGAATAGCGGGAGGAGGGGAAGAGACCCAGTACTTC. This translates into CASRIAGGGEETQYF.

This clonotype was detected a few times. The chain uses TRBV5-1 and TRBJ2-7; no reliable D call. Trimming pared 5 bases from V and 7 bases from J, leaving 10 bases between. Germline assignment: CDR1 SGHRS and CDR2 YFSETQ. The CDR3 contains 11 residues. CDR3 nucleotides: TGCGCCAGCAGGATTGGCAGGGAGCAGTACTTC. It encodes CASRIGREQYF.

This chain uses TRBV18 with TRBJ2-6; TRBD1 agrees at 8 bases. The CDR3 has 17 residues. Losses at the gene ends were 3 bases for V and 2 bases for J; bases not matched to a gene: 6. The germline V gene has CDR1 KGHSH and CDR2 LQKENI. For the CDR3, the DNA is TGTGCCAGCTCACCCTCGACAGGGGTGGCTGGGGCCAACGTCCTGACTTTC. Translating gives CASSPSTGVAGANVLTF. The whole variable domain, filled in from reference TRBV18 and TRBJ2-6, reads NAGVMQNPRHLVRRRGQEARLRCSPMKGHSHVYWYRQLPEEGLKFMVYLQKENIIDESGMPKERFSAEFPKEGPSILRIQQVVRGDSAAYFCASSPSTGVAGANVLTFGAGSRLTVL.

The chain links TRBV30 to TRBJ2-7; D may correspond to TRBD1 or TRBD2 (6 bases each). V gave up 5 bases and J gave up 0 bases, with 23 bases separating them. This CDR3 contains 17 residues. Germline V gene lookup returns CDR1 GTSNPN and CDR2 SVGIG (reference sequence). CDR3: CAWGGGGGVGPSYEQYF. Here the CDR3 DNA reads TGTGCCTGGGGCGGAGGAGGGGGAGTAGGTCCCTCCTACGAGCAGTACTTC.

This clonotype has just a few counts. This sequence joins TRBV20-1 and TRBJ2-7; the match to TRBD1 covers 8 bases. Germline CDR1 and CDR2: DFQATT and SNEGSKA (reference sequence). Trimming took 1 base from V and 2 from J; bases not matched to a gene: 4. There are 14 residues in the CDR3. The CDR3: CSARGTGRTYEQYF. CDR3 nucleotide sequence: TGCAGTGCTAGAGGGACAGGGAGAACCTACGAGCAGTACTTC.

CDR3 bases: TGTGCCAGCAGGGAGGATCTATCCACAGGGTTCGTCTATGGCTACACCTTC. Amino acid sequence: CASREDLSTGFVYGYTF. This chain connects TRBV6-6 to TRBJ1-2, with D tentatively TRBD1 (6 bases). Germline V gene lookup returns CDR1 MNHNY and CDR2 SVGAGI (reference sequence). This CDR3 is built from 17 residues. V was cut by 6 bases and J by 4 bases, with 24 bases left in between.

This clonotype was observed a handful of times. J is TRBJ2-1 and V is TRBV4-1; perhaps TRBD2 as D (6 bases). Between the trimmed V and J ends, which lost 0 bases and 10 bases, there was a span of 16 bases. The CDR3 runs 15 residues. Germline V lookup: CDR1 MGHRA, CDR2 YSYEKL. The CDR3 spells CASSQERTAGKEQFF. In nucleotides, the CDR3 is TGCGCCAGCAGCCAAGAGAGGACGGCGGGGAAGGAGCAGTTCTTC.

This clonotype was observed a handful of times. The chain links TRBV10-3 to TRBJ2-7; D unclear. Germline CDR1 is ENHRY and CDR2 is SYGVKD. The CDR3 has 15 amino acids. Trimming left V 2 bases short and J 0 bases short, with 11 bases between. This CDR3 is CAISESSIYSYEQYF. The CDR3 DNA follows: TGTGCCATCAGTGAGAGTAGCATTTACTCCTACGAGCAGTACTTC.

This clonotype occurred a few times. The V call is TRBV5-4, the J call TRBJ2-3, with TRBD2 matching 9 bases. The CDR3 length is 16 residues. V shed 2 bases, J shed 1 base, and the junction held 5 bases outside the gene matches. Germline lookup yields CDR1 SGHNT and CDR2 YYREEE (reference sequence). CDR3 in DNA: TGTGCCAGCAGCTTTAAGGTAGCGGGGGGCACAGATACGCAGTATTTT. Translating gives CASSFKVAGGTDTQYF.

This rearrangement joins TRBV19 to TRBJ2-1; D not resolved. V was shortened by 3 bases and J by 7 bases, with 4 bases between the two germline ends. CDR1 and CDR2 from the germline V gene are LNHDA and SQIVND (reference sequence). CDR3 length: 11 residues. The CDR3: CASSIQNEQFF. The CDR3, as DNA: TGTGCCAGTAGTATTCAAAATGAGCAGTTCTTC.

This clonotype has more than one count but fewer than ten. The V gene is TRBV12-3 or TRBV12-4, the J gene TRBJ1-5; 7 nucleotides match TRBD1. V dropped 1 base and J dropped 2; count of bases not matched to a gene: 8. CDR3 length: 17 residues. CDR3 region: CASSLGTGGKGNQPQHF. Written as DNA, the CDR3 is TGTGCCAGCAGTTTAGGGACAGGTGGAAAGGGCAATCAGCCCCAGCATTTT.

The J gene is TRBJ2-5, the V gene TRBV7-2; TRBD2 matches at 8 bases. The CDR3 covers 16 residues. J was trimmed by 3 bases and V by 1 base; bases with no gene match: 7. Germline V gene sequence: CDR1 SGHTA, CDR2 FQGNSA. Here the CDR3 DNA reads TGTGCCAGCAGCTTAGGATCCGGGGGGGGAGAAGAGACCCAGTACTTC. This translates into CASSLGSGGGEETQYF.

The chain combines TRBV7-2 with TRBJ2-5; weak D call: TRBD2 (6 bases). Trimming removed 5 bases from V and 5 bases from J, with 18 bases in between. This CDR3 is 15 amino acids long. Germline CDR1 and CDR2: SGHTA and FQGNSA. The CDR3 region has the DNA TGTGCCAGCAGCCGGGTCCCGCCTAGCGACGAGACCCAGTACTTC. It codes for CASSRVPPSDETQYF. Full variable domain (rest looked up from reference TRBV7-2 and TRBJ2-5): GAGVSQSPSNKVTEKGKDVELRCDPISGHTALYWYRQSLGQGLEFLIYFQGNSAPDKSGLPSDRFSAERTGGSVSTLTIQRTQQEDSAVYLCASSRVPPSDETQYFGPGTRLLVL.

Ten or more counts support this clonotype. The V call is TRBV30, the J call TRBJ2-1; 9 bases line up with TRBD1. The CDR3 covers 14 residues. Losses at the gene ends were 4 bases for V and 4 bases for J; bases not matched to a gene: 5. CDR1 and CDR2 from the germline V gene are GTSNPN and SVGIG (reference sequence). The CDR3 DNA sequence: TGTGCCTGGAATCCCGGGACAGGGTACAATGAGCAGTTCTTC. This codes for CAWNPGTGYNEQFF.

The chain uses TRBV12-3 or TRBV12-4 and TRBJ2-1, with 7 bases fitting TRBD2. CDR3 length: 15 residues. J lost 5 bases, V lost 4 bases, and 8 bases had no gene match. This CDR3 is CASSSGTKGHNEQFF. The CDR3 DNA reads TGTGCCAGCAGTTCAGGGACTAAGGGGCACAATGAGCAGTTCTTC.

This clonotype was counted a few times. The chain has TRBV7-9 and TRBJ2-7, with D unclear. The CDR3 length is 13 residues. With 0 bases removed from V and 2 bases from J, the gap between germline ends came to 5 bases. Germline CDR1 reads SEHNR; CDR2 reads FQNEAQ (reference sequence). CDR3 in amino acids: CASSLAPPYEQYF. The CDR3, as DNA: TGTGCCAGCAGCTTAGCACCCCCCTACGAGCAGTACTTC. Filled out from reference TRBV7-9 and TRBJ2-7, the complete variable domain reads DTGVSQNPRHKITKRGQNVTFRCDPISEHNRLYWYRQTLGQGPEFLTYFQNEAQLEKSRLLSDRFSAERPKGSFSTLEIQRTEQGDSAMYLCASSLAPPYEQYFGPGTRLTVT.

This chain uses TRBV25-1 with TRBJ2-1; D might be TRBD2 (5 bases). This CDR3 spans 13 amino acids. CDR1 and CDR2 (germline): MGHDK, SYGVNS. The ends were cut back, 4 bases at V and 7 bases at J, with 11 bases in the middle. CDR3 protein: CASSATRANEQFF. CDR3 coding DNA: TGTGCCAGCAGTGCAACTAGGGCGAATGAGCAGTTCTTC.

The chain couples TRBV6-2 or TRBV6-3 to TRBJ2-2; 10 positions agree with TRBD2. Unmatched junction bases numbered 5, after V lost 10 bases and J lost 3 bases. CDR1 and CDR2 (germline): MNHEY, SVGEGT. CDR3 length: 14 residues. CDR3 in amino acids: CATLAGVYTGELFF. The CDR3 DNA reads TGTGCCACCCTAGCGGGGGTTTACACCGGGGAGCTGTTTTTT.

This clonotype showed up just a few times. The genes are TRBV6-5 and TRBJ1-2; 8 bases are shared with TRBD1. The junction had 1 base not matched to a gene; V was cut back by 0 bases and J by 4 bases. CDR3 length: 14 residues. In germline, CDR1 is MNHEY, CDR2 SVGAGI. In nucleotides, the CDR3 is TGTGCCAGCAGTTACTCGACAGGGGCCTATGGCTACACCTTC. Amino acid sequence: CASSYSTGAYGYTF.

This clonotype was observed at least ten times. The chain links TRBV7-8 to TRBJ2-1; TRBD2 matches at 12 bases. The CDR3 is 16 amino acids. V shed 2 bases and J 4 bases; nucleotides not matched to a gene: 3. Germline-derived CDR1 and CDR2 are SGHVS and FQNEAQ. The CDR3 is CASSLWLAGGYNEQFF. The CDR3 DNA sequence: TGTGCCAGCAGCTTATGGCTAGCGGGAGGGTACAATGAGCAGTTCTTC.